Below are 21 T cell receptor beta chains sequenced from a single sample in a study of vaccination and CD4 T cells after COVID-19. Sequencing of DNA taken from cultured CD4+ T cells relied on the Oncomine TCR Beta short-read assay. TCRdb itself ran the PCR reads through MiXCR, one entry per CDR3 protein. The profile shows over 12,000 distinct CDR3 sequences, 30% to 35% of them singletons. These receptors' targets are unknown. As to treatment: approximately 11-day PBMC culture with coronavirus spike peptide pools or control peptides (ViraFEST assay). The sample was CD4+ T cells from blood, cultured in vitro, taken after SARS-CoV-2 vaccination. The receptors here all came from a human donor who had recovered from COVID-19.

Sample share makes this clonotype medium-sized. V and J are TRBV7-2 and TRBJ1-5; maybe TRBD1 (6 bases). The V and J ends lost 3 bases and 7 bases respectively, with 16 bases between them. This CDR3 contains 15 residues. The germline V gene encodes CDR1 SGHTA and CDR2 FQGNSA. CDR3 coding DNA: TGTGCCAGCAGCTTTGGAGAAGGGGGGAGGCAGCCCCAGCATTTT. Its protein product is CASSFGEGGRQPQHF.

This clonotype came up a few times. The CDR3 protein is CASSEVWGSQPQHF. The CDR3 DNA is TGTGCCAGCAGTGAAGTGTGGGGTTCCCAGCCCCAGCATTTT. The chain is built from TRBV6-1 and TRBJ1-5; D gene uncertain. From germline, CDR1 is MNHNS and CDR2 SASEGT. V lost 1 base to trimming and J lost 7 bases, with 11 bases between them. The CDR3 runs to 14 residues.

The chain carries TRBV19 and TRBJ2-7, with D perhaps TRBD2 (5 bases). Trimming removed 5 bases at V and 11 bases at J, with 13 bases between. Germline CDR1 LNHDA, CDR2 SQIVND (reference sequence). The CDR3 has 11 amino acids. CDR3 sequence: CASSGSFRKYF. CDR3 DNA: TGTGCCAGTAGTGGGAGTTTTAGGAAGTACTTC. The full variable domain, completed using reference TRBV19 and TRBJ2-7, is DGGITQSPKYLFRKEGQNVTLSCEQNLNHDAMYWYRQDPGQGLRLIYYSQIVNDFQKGDIAEGYSVSREKKESFPLTVTSAQKNPTAFYLCASSGSFRKYFGPGTRLTVT.

The chain uses TRBV6-1 and TRBJ2-6; D may be TRBD1 (7 bases). V lost 10 bases and J 1 base, leaving 14 bases between the germline ends. The germline CDR1 and CDR2 sequences are MNHNS and SASEGT. The CDR3 has 15 residues. The CDR3 here is CATKSGGSGANVLTF. The CDR3 DNA sequence: TGTGCCACCAAGTCAGGGGGGTCTGGGGCCAACGTCCTGACTTTC.

This clonotype was counted between two and nine times. This chain connects TRBV28 to TRBJ1-2; no clear D. Trimming shortened V by 4 bases and J by 4 bases, and 4 bases separated the two germline ends. Germline CDR1 and CDR2: MDHEN and SYDVKM. The CDR3 runs 11 residues. The CDR3 sequence is CASSYLYGYTF. Here the CDR3 DNA reads TGTGCCAGCAGTTATCTCTATGGCTACACCTTC.

The chain has TRBV18 and TRBJ1-4, with D perhaps matching TRBD1 (6 bases). The germline CDR1 and CDR2 sequences are KGHSH and LQKENI. CDR3 size: 16 residues. Trimming took off 4 bases at V and 6 bases at J, with 18 bases between the two ends. In DNA form, the CDR3 reads TGTGCCAGCTCACACTACGCTGCGGGGGCTGATGAAAAACTGTTTTTT. Its translation: CASSHYAAGADEKLFF.

J is TRBJ2-2 and V is TRBV15; D might be TRBD1 (5 bases). This CDR3 region has 16 residues. Trimming removed 3 bases from V and 4 bases from J, with 15 bases in between. Germline V CDR1 and CDR2: LNHNV, YYDKDF (reference sequence). CDR3 DNA: TGTGCCACCAGCAGCCCCGCAGGGTACGGCACCGGGGAGCTGTTTTTT. Its protein is CATSSPAGYGTGELFF.

This clonotype occurred a few times. The chain is built from TRBV27 and TRBJ1-5; D might be TRBD1 (5 bases). The CDR3 length is 17 residues. V was trimmed by 0 bases and J by 7 bases, leaving 19 bases between them. Germline CDR1 MNHEY, CDR2 SMNVEV (reference sequence). CDR3 amino acids: CASSLSAGARSSQPQHF. The CDR3 DNA sequence: TGTGCCAGCAGTTTATCAGCCGGGGCCAGGTCGTCACAGCCCCAGCATTTT.

This chain links TRBV19 with TRBJ2-1; TRBD2 matches 9 bases. V lost 4 bases, J lost 8 bases, and 12 bases stayed unmatched. CDR1 LNHDA and CDR2 SQIVND come from the germline V gene (reference sequence). The CDR3 is made up of 16 amino acids. The CDR3 DNA reads as TGTGCCAGTAGTAAAAAGACTAGCGGAGAACGGCATGAGCAGTTCTTC. Translation gives CASSKKTSGERHEQFF.

The table lists this clonotype with a few counts. J is TRBJ2-1 and V is TRBV6-5; the D gene is possibly TRBD1 (6 bases). CDR3 length: 12 amino acids. CDR1 and CDR2 (germline): MNHEY, SVGAGI. V gave up 6 bases and J gave up 9 bases, with 12 bases separating them. The CDR3 loop is CASRYRDGEQFF. The CDR3 DNA reads TGTGCCAGCAGATACAGGGATGGTGAGCAGTTCTTC.

The chain links TRBV27 to TRBJ2-5; either TRBD1 or TRBD2 may fit D (5 bases each). Germline CDR1 reads MNHEY; CDR2 reads SMNVEV (reference sequence). This CDR3 has 13 amino acids. V gave up 8 bases and J gave up 0 bases, with 10 bases separating them. CDR3 sequence: CASPGTHQETQYF. The CDR3 DNA reads as TGTGCCAGCCCCGGGACGCACCAAGAGACCCAGTACTTC.

The chain links TRBV7-2 to TRBJ2-7, with D tentatively TRBD1 or TRBD2 (5 bases each). This CDR3 is built from 13 residues. The V gene's germline CDR1 is SGHTA and CDR2 FQGNSA. The ends were cut back, 1 base at V and 5 bases at J, with 9 bases in the middle. The DNA of the CDR3 is TGTGCCAGCAGCTTAGTTGGGGGAAACGAGCAGTACTTC. This sequence encodes CASSLVGGNEQYF. Combining the CDR3 with reference TRBV7-2 and TRBJ2-7 gives the whole variable domain GAGVSQSPSNKVTEKGKDVELRCDPISGHTALYWYRQSLGQGLEFLIYFQGNSAPDKSGLPSDRFSAERTGGSVSTLTIQRTQQEDSAVYLCASSLVGGNEQYFGPGTRLTVT.

The chain carries TRBV18 and TRBJ1-2; D gene unclear. The CDR3 sequence is 14 residues long. Germline V CDR1 and CDR2: KGHSH, LQKENI. Between the trimmed V and J ends, which lost 1 base and 11 bases, there was a span of 17 bases. The CDR3, as DNA: TGTGCCAGCTCACCACAACCGGAAGCAGGAGGATACACCTTC. Protein: CASSPQPEAGGYTF.

The CDR3: CASSVSGNYGYTF. The CDR3, as DNA: TGTGCCAGCAGCGTAAGCGGCAACTATGGCTACACCTTC. The chain joins TRBV9 to TRBJ1-2; D not resolved. The V end was cut by 1 base, the J end by 2 bases, with 6 bases between. Germline loops: CDR1 SGDLS, CDR2 YYNGEE. The CDR3 is made up of 13 amino acids. Filled out from reference TRBV9 and TRBJ1-2, the complete variable domain reads DSGVTQTPKHLITATGQRVTLRCSPRSGDLSVYWYQQSLDQGLQFLIQYYNGEERAKGNILERFSAQQFPDLHSELNLSSLELGDSALYFCASSVSGNYGYTFGSGTRLTVV.

In its sample, this clonotype was seen a few times. The rearrangement uses TRBV7-2 and TRBJ1-5; no clear D. V gave up 3 bases and J gave up 0 bases, with 6 bases separating them. This CDR3 comprises 14 residues. CDR1 SGHTA and CDR2 FQGNSA come from the germline V gene. In DNA form, the CDR3 reads TGTGCCAGCAGCTTCCTCTATAGCAATCAGCCCCAGCATTTT. Residues: CASSFLYSNQPQHF.

The chain uses TRBV7-9 and TRBJ1-1; D ambiguous. Germline lookup yields CDR1 SEHNR and CDR2 FQNEAQ (reference sequence). The CDR3 is made up of 12 amino acids. Trimming shortened V by 5 bases and J by 5 bases, and 9 bases separated the two germline ends. The CDR3 loop reads CASSRGGTEAFF. The CDR3 DNA follows: TGTGCCAGCAGCAGAGGTGGTACTGAAGCTTTCTTT.

This chain connects TRBV19 to TRBJ1-1; tentative D call: TRBD1 (6 bases). CDR1 is LNHDA, CDR2 SQIVND, per germline (reference sequence). The CDR3 consists of 15 residues. Trimming stripped 5 bases from V and 2 bases from J, with 15 bases between. The CDR3: CASSSTGTSNTEAFF. DNA for the CDR3: TGTGCCAGTAGTTCCACCGGGACATCAAACACTGAAGCTTTCTTT.

This clonotype was seen a few times. This rearrangement joins TRBV24-1 to TRBJ1-1; no reliable D call. The CDR3 covers 14 residues. From germline, CDR1 is KGHDR and CDR2 SFDVKD. Trimming stripped 7 bases from V and 7 bases from J, with 18 bases between. The CDR3 loop is CATRTDVKEYEAFF. CDR3 DNA sequence: TGTGCCACCAGGACGGACGTCAAAGAATATGAAGCTTTCTTT.

Only a few counts were recorded for this clonotype. The chain combines TRBV6-1 with TRBJ2-3; 7 bases are a match to TRBD1. CDR3 size: 14 residues. Germline CDR1 is MNHNS and CDR2 is SASEGT. V lost 4 bases, J lost 5 bases, and 6 bases stayed unmatched. The CDR3 DNA reads as TGTGCCAGCAGTGCGGCAGGGGGTAAAGATACGCAGTATTTT. Translation: CASSAAGGKDTQYF.

The gene calls are TRBV27 and TRBJ2-7; 7 bases line up with TRBD2. This CDR3 contains 14 residues. The V and J ends lost 3 bases and 6 bases, in that order; junction bases with no gene match: 8. The germline V gene has CDR1 MNHEY and CDR2 SMNVEV (reference sequence). CDR3 sequence (DNA): TGTGCCAGCAGTTTTGGCGGGAGAAGGGTCGAGCAGTACTTC. It specifies CASSFGGRRVEQYF.

The genes are TRBV4-2 and TRBJ1-1; TRBD1 matches 8 bases. Unmatched junction bases numbered 5, after V lost 2 bases and J lost 6 bases. This CDR3 contains 14 residues. Germline-derived CDR1 and CDR2 are LGHNA and YNFKEQ. The chain's CDR3 is CASSQPQGAAEAFF. CDR3 in DNA: TGTGCCAGCAGCCAACCGCAGGGGGCTGCTGAAGCTTTCTTT.